This T cell receptor beta chain originates from a study of somatic mutations in cytotoxic T cells in rheumatoid arthritis. Libraries were prepared by immunoSEQ multiplex PCR; TCRdb keeps only in-frame clonotypes and omits some of them. The sample includes more than 11,000 clones, approximately 74% seen only once; the top ten take 25% to 30%. Findings of the study overall: Expanded CD8+ clones had unknown antigen targets.

In its sample, this clone was seen a few times. Its target is unknown. The CDR3 is 15 residues long. The V and J ends lost 5 bases and 4 bases respectively, with 12 bases between them. Germline lookup yields CDR1 SEHNR and CDR2 FQNEAQ (reference sequence). The chain uses TRBV7-9 and TRBJ1-6; D is perhaps TRBD1 (6 bases). The TCR originated in an adult with rheumatoid arthritis. Specimen: CD8+ T cells sorted from blood. The CDR3 here is CASSPSDSYNSPLHF. Here the CDR3 DNA reads TGTGCCAGCAGCCCCTCGGACAGTTATAATTCACCCCTCCACTTT.